Below are 32 T cell receptor beta chains sequenced from a single sample in a study of T cells after yellow fever vaccination. TCRdb re-called the 5' RACE reads through MiXCR, storing one row per CDR3 protein. This table has roughly 300,000 distinct CDR3 sequences, 6.8% appearing once. Specimen: PBMCs, collected more than 35 days after the first yellow fever vaccination. Receptor source: a man between 18 and 35 years old who received the YFV17D yellow fever vaccine.

In its sample, this clonotype was seen a few times. The chain couples TRBV6-4 to TRBJ2-3; 8 bases map to TRBD2. The CDR3 is 15 residues long. CDR1 and CDR2 (germline): MRHNA, SNTAGT. Trimming at V came to 4 bases and at J to 4 bases, leaving 7 bases not matched to a gene. CDR3 in DNA: TGTGCCAGCAGTGGTAACGGGGGGGCCCCAGATACGCAGTATTTT. Translated, it gives CASSGNGGAPDTQYF.

This clonotype showed up just a few times. The rearrangement links TRBV4-3 to TRBJ1-2; the D is unclear. Germline V gene sequence: CDR1 LGHNA, CDR2 YSLEER. Trimming took 1 base from V and 1 from J, leaving 10 bases between them. The CDR3 totals 15 residues. CDR3: CASSQAFMGNYGYTF. In DNA form, the CDR3 reads TGCGCCAGCAGCCAAGCATTTATGGGTAACTATGGCTACACCTTC.

V gene TRBV20-1 combines with J gene TRBJ2-1; D assignment may be TRBD1 or TRBD2 (5 bases each). The CDR3 is 15 residues long. Trimming removed 2 bases from V and 2 bases from J, with 13 bases in between. Germline lookup yields CDR1 DFQATT and CDR2 SNEGSKA (reference sequence). CDR3 protein: CSARPSGAPYNEQFF. CDR3 sequence (DNA): TGCAGTGCTAGACCGTCCGGGGCTCCCTACAATGAGCAGTTCTTC.

In its sample, this clonotype was seen a few times. V is TRBV5-1 and J is TRBJ2-5; 9 bases agree with TRBD2. V was clipped by 3 bases and J by 5 bases; unmatched bases: 5. The CDR3 extends over 14 amino acids. Germline CDR1 is SGHRS and CDR2 is YFSETQ. The CDR3 sequence: CASSWGTSSETQYF. The CDR3 DNA reads TGCGCCAGCAGCTGGGGGACTAGCTCGGAGACCCAGTACTTC.

CDR3 sequence reads: CASRRTEAPQETQYF. The CDR3 DNA sequence: TGTGCCAGCAGGCGGACAGAAGCACCGCAAGAGACCCAGTACTTC. The J gene is TRBJ2-5, the V gene TRBV12-3 or TRBV12-4; D might be TRBD1 (6 bases). The CDR3 length is 15 residues. V was cut by 6 bases and J by 2 bases, with 16 bases left in between.

V usage is TRBV4-3 and J usage is TRBJ1-1; TRBD1 might be the D (5 bases). Trimming shortened V by 0 bases and J by 1 base, and 12 bases separated the two germline ends. CDR3 length equals 16 residues. Germline CDR1 is LGHNA and CDR2 is YSLEER. The CDR3 loop is CASSQDPQGANTEAFF. The CDR3 nucleotides are TGCGCCAGCAGCCAAGATCCCCAGGGAGCGAACACTGAAGCTTTCTTT.

The chain couples TRBV6-5 to TRBJ1-3; 7 positions match TRBD1. CDR1 and CDR2 from the germline V gene are MNHEY and SVGAGI. The V and J ends lost 2 bases and 0 bases, in that order; junction bases with no gene match: 10. This CDR3 comprises 18 residues. CDR3 region: CASSYHLQGPNSGNTIYF. The CDR3 region has the DNA TGTGCCAGCAGTTACCACCTACAGGGGCCGAACTCTGGAAACACCATATATTTT.

Only a few counts were recorded for this clonotype. The genes are TRBV29-1 and TRBJ2-6, with a tentative D call TRBD1 (5 bases). Trimming removed 6 bases at V and 4 bases at J, with 13 bases between. The CDR3 is 14 amino acids. From germline, CDR1 is SQVTM and CDR2 ANQGSEA. CDR3: CSVNTGTGANVLTF. In nucleotides, the CDR3 is TGCAGCGTCAATACAGGAACCGGGGCCAACGTCCTGACTTTC.

This clonotype occurred a few times. The CDR3 is CASSEYGTDYEQYF. Here the CDR3 DNA reads TGTGCCAGCAGTGAATATGGAACAGACTACGAGCAGTACTTC. J is TRBJ2-7 and V is TRBV2, with D unresolved. The CDR3 consists of 14 residues. Deletions cut 2 bases from V and 3 bases from J, with 11 bases between. From germline, CDR1 is SNHLY and CDR2 FYNNEI.

The rearrangement joins TRBV5-1 to TRBJ2-1, with TRBD2 as a possible D gene (6 bases). The V end was cut by 5 bases, the J end by 1 base, with 10 bases between. The CDR3 extends over 14 amino acids. Per germline, CDR1 SGHRS and CDR2 YFSETQ. The CDR3 coding sequence is TGCGCCAGCAGGGCTAGCGAATCCTACAATGAGCAGTTCTTC. It codes for CASRASESYNEQFF.

This clonotype was counted a few times. J is TRBJ1-2 and V is TRBV6-5, with 12 bases identical to TRBD1. The V and J ends lost 6 bases and 7 bases, in that order; junction bases with no gene match: 6. The CDR3 spans 14 residues. Germline CDR1 reads MNHEY; CDR2 reads SVGAGI. Written as DNA, the CDR3 is TGTGCCAGCAGGACCCCGGGACAGGGGGCTGGCTACACCTTC. Amino acid sequence: CASRTPGQGAGYTF.

This clonotype has just a few counts. The V gene is TRBV7-6, the J gene TRBJ2-1, with TRBD2 as a possible D gene (5 bases). CDR1 and CDR2 from the germline V gene are SGHVS and FNYEAQ. The ends were cut back, 0 bases at V and 5 bases at J, with 14 bases in the middle. The CDR3 runs to 16 residues. This CDR3 is CASSLAVGSGDNEQFF. The CDR3 region has the DNA TGTGCCAGCAGCTTAGCGGTGGGTTCCGGGGACAATGAGCAGTTCTTC.

This clonotype was counted only a few times. The chain links TRBV3-1 to TRBJ2-7; D might be TRBD2 (5 bases). V lost 9 bases and J 2 bases, leaving 8 bases between the germline ends. CDR1 LGHDT and CDR2 YNNKEL come from the germline V gene (reference sequence). CDR3 size: 11 residues. CDR3 in amino acids: CARGRTYEQYV. As DNA, the CDR3 is TGTGCCAGAGGGAGAACCTACGAGCAGTACGTC.

This clonotype was counted many times. This rearrangement joins TRBV25-1 to TRBJ2-7; D gene ambiguous. Germline V CDR1 and CDR2: MGHDK, SYGVNS. The CDR3 length is 11 residues. Trimming shortened V by 6 bases and J by 5 bases, and 8 bases separated the two germline ends. In DNA form, the CDR3 reads TGTGCCAGCAGCGACTCGGACGAGCAGTACTTC. As protein: CASSDSDEQYF.

V and J are TRBV7-3 and TRBJ2-7; D tentatively reads TRBD1 or TRBD2 (5 bases each). The CDR3 totals 16 residues. CDR1 and CDR2 from the germline V gene are SGHTA and FQGTGA. Trimming shortened V by 0 bases and J by 4 bases, and 16 bases separated the two germline ends. CDR3 sequence reads: CASSLTVRAGSYEQYF. DNA of the CDR3: TGTGCCAGCAGCTTAACTGTCAGGGCGGGTTCATACGAGCAGTACTTC.

The sample holds many counts of this clonotype. V is TRBV7-3 and J is TRBJ2-2; TRBD2 agrees at 12 bases. The CDR3 loop spans 15 amino acids. Germline CDR1 is SGHTA and CDR2 is FQGTGA. V was pared by 6 bases and J by 6 bases, with 5 bases of the junction left unmatched. In DNA form, the CDR3 reads TGTGCCAGCAGTCCCCTAGCGGGGGGGGCCGGGGAGCTGTTTTTT. Translation: CASSPLAGGAGELFF.

Many counts were recorded for this clonotype. The rearrangement links TRBV5-1 to TRBJ2-5; 7 bases are a match to TRBD1. Per germline, CDR1 SGHRS and CDR2 YFSETQ. Trimming at V came to 0 bases and at J to 3 bases, leaving 5 bases not matched to a gene. This CDR3 region has 15 residues. In DNA, the CDR3 is TGCGCCAGCAGCTTGGAGGGACAGCCTGAAGAGACCCAGTACTTC. Translated, it gives CASSLEGQPEETQYF.

The CDR3 nucleotides read TGTGCCAGCAGCTTAGGGGAGGAGCGCATGAACACTGAAGCTTTCTTT. Residues: CASSLGEERMNTEAFF. The chain carries TRBV13 and TRBJ1-1; D not certain. Germline V gene data show CDR1 as PRHDT and CDR2 as FYEKMQ (reference sequence). This CDR3 comprises 16 residues. Trimming cost V 0 bases and J 0 bases, with 11 bases left between them. Together with reference TRBV13 and TRBJ1-1, the CDR3 gives the full variable domain: AAGVIQSPRHLIKEKRETATLKCYPIPRHDTVYWYQQGPGQDPQFLISFYEKMQSDKGSIPDRFSAQQFSDYHSELNMSSLELGDSALYFCASSLGEERMNTEAFFGQGTRLTVV.

V gene TRBV19 combines with J gene TRBJ1-2, with D unclear. The CDR3 runs 15 residues. Germline V gene data show CDR1 as LNHDA and CDR2 as SQIVND (reference sequence). Between the trimmed V and J ends, which lost 3 bases and 2 bases, there was a span of 13 bases. The CDR3 here is CASSMESSYNYGYTF. In DNA, the CDR3 is TGTGCCAGTAGTATGGAGAGTTCTTACAACTATGGCTACACCTTC.

The gene calls are TRBV24-1 and TRBJ2-1, with D perhaps matching TRBD1 (7 bases). V was pared by 4 bases and J by 8 bases, with 20 bases between. Germline values: CDR1 KGHDR, CDR2 SFDVKD. This CDR3 comprises 16 residues. DNA of the CDR3: TGTGCCACCAGTGACCCGACAGGGAGGTACACAGATGAGCAGTTCTTC. This sequence encodes CATSDPTGRYTDEQFF.

The rearrangement links TRBV6-5 to TRBJ2-7, with TRBD2 matching 11 bases. Losses at the gene ends were 1 base for V and 1 base for J; bases not matched to a gene: 3. This CDR3 is built from 16 residues. The V gene's germline CDR1 is MNHEY and CDR2 SVGAGI. The CDR3 DNA reads TGTGCCAGCAGTTACTTAGCTAGCGGGGGGTCCTACGAGCAGTACTTC. This encodes CASSYLASGGSYEQYF.

This clonotype was seen many times. The chain links TRBV5-1 to TRBJ1-2; possibly TRBD1 for D (6 bases). Germline V gives CDR1 SGHRS, CDR2 YFSETQ. The CDR3 consists of 14 residues. The V gene lost 4 bases and the J gene lost 4 bases, with 14 bases spanning the gap. CDR3 sequence reads: CASSQVGQSYGYTF. DNA of the CDR3: TGCGCCAGCAGCCAGGTTGGACAGTCCTATGGCTACACCTTC. The full variable domain, its missing parts supplied by reference TRBV5-1 and TRBJ1-2, is KAGVTQTPRYLIKTRGQQVTLSCSPISGHRSVSWYQQTPGQGLQFLFEYFSETQRNKGNFPGRFSGRQFSNSRSEMNVSTLELGDSALYLCASSQVGQSYGYTFGSGTRLTVV.

J is TRBJ2-1 and V is TRBV7-8, with a tentative D call TRBD1 (6 bases). Trimming shortened V by 5 bases and J by 7 bases, and 12 bases separated the two germline ends. Germline CDR1 SGHVS, CDR2 FQNEAQ. This CDR3 is 13 amino acids long. The CDR3 nucleotides are TGTGCCAGCAGCCAAAATCAGGGGAATGAGCAGTTCTTC. Protein sequence: CASSQNQGNEQFF.

This chain joins TRBV20-1 and TRBJ1-1; 7 nucleotides align to TRBD1. The CDR3 runs to 13 residues. Germline V CDR1 and CDR2: DFQATT, SNEGSKA (reference sequence). V lost 7 bases to trimming and J lost 4 bases; unmatched junction nucleotides: 9. The CDR3 reads CSGRRQGLTEAFF. CDR3 coding DNA: TGCAGTGGGCGGAGACAGGGTCTCACTGAAGCTTTCTTT.

This clonotype was observed a few times. DNA for the CDR3: TGTGCCAGCGAACAGGGGGTTCTAAGGATCAATGAGCAGTTCTTC. This sequence encodes CASEQGVLRINEQFF. The chain uses TRBV5-5 and TRBJ2-1; TRBD1 matches at 8 bases. The CDR3 runs to 15 residues. The V and J ends lost 7 bases and 6 bases, in that order; junction bases with no gene match: 12. From germline, CDR1 is SGHKS and CDR2 YYEKEE (reference sequence). Filled out from reference TRBV5-5 and TRBJ2-1, the complete variable domain reads DAGVTQSPTHLIKTRGQQVTLRCSPISGHKSVSWYQQVLGQGPQFIFQYYEKEERGRGNFPDRFSARQFPNYSSELNVNALLLGDSALYLCASEQGVLRINEQFFGPGTRLTVL.

V usage is TRBV19 and J usage is TRBJ1-2, with D possibly TRBD1 on 6 matching bases. The CDR3 is made up of 13 amino acids. Germline CDR1 reads LNHDA; CDR2 reads SQIVND (reference sequence). With 10 bases removed from V and 8 bases from J, the gap between germline ends came to 20 bases. CDR3 amino acids: CATRRGRGRGYTF. CDR3 DNA: TGTGCCACCCGAAGAGGCAGGGGAAGAGGCTACACCTTC. Complete variable domain (other parts from reference TRBV19 and TRBJ1-2): DGGITQSPKYLFRKEGQNVTLSCEQNLNHDAMYWYRQDPGQGLRLIYYSQIVNDFQKGDIAEGYSVSREKKESFPLTVTSAQKNPTAFYLCATRRGRGRGYTFGSGTRLTVV.

This clonotype was observed a handful of times. V usage is TRBV7-9 and J usage is TRBJ1-5; no firm D call. This CDR3 contains 13 residues. Germline loops: CDR1 SEHNR, CDR2 FQNEAQ (reference sequence). V was clipped by 5 bases and J by 9 bases, with 14 bases between them. The CDR3, as DNA: TGTGCCAGCAGCCTAAAGTCGGAGACGCCCCAGCATTTT. As protein: CASSLKSETPQHF.

This clonotype was seen only a few times. The rearrangement joins TRBV20-1 to TRBJ2-5, with TRBD2 matching 9 bases. CDR1 is DFQATT, CDR2 SNEGSKA, per germline (reference sequence). V lost 5 bases to trimming and J lost 3 bases; unmatched junction nucleotides: 4. CDR3 length: 13 residues. The CDR3 region has the DNA TGCAGTGCTCCGGGACTAGCAGAAGAGACCCAGTACTTC. It yields the protein CSAPGLAEETQYF.

This clonotype was observed many times. V and J are TRBV6-5 and TRBJ1-6; D not resolved. The germline gives CDR1 MNHEY, CDR2 SVGAGI. Between the trimmed V and J ends, which lost 2 bases and 7 bases, there was a span of 3 bases. The CDR3 contains 12 residues. Written as DNA, the CDR3 is TGTGCCAGCAGTTACGGGAATTCACCCCTCCACTTT. Amino acid sequence: CASSYGNSPLHF.

V usage is TRBV6-5 and J usage is TRBJ1-4, with D maybe TRBD1 (6 bases). Germline V gives CDR1 MNHEY, CDR2 SVGAGI. V lost 2 bases and J 8 bases, leaving 18 bases between the germline ends. The CDR3 is made up of 16 amino acids. DNA of the CDR3: TGTGCCAGCAGTTACAGAGGGGCAGGGGTCCTCGAAAAACTGTTTTTT. It specifies CASSYRGAGVLEKLFF.

This clonotype showed up just a few times. This chain uses TRBV27 with TRBJ2-2; 9 positions agree with TRBD1. The J segment lost 7 bases and the V segment lost 2 bases, leaving 5 bases of the junction unmatched. CDR3 length equals 15 residues. Germline assignment: CDR1 MNHEY and CDR2 SMNVEV (reference sequence). CDR3 in DNA: TGTGCCAGCAGTTTAGGGACAGGGTGGATCGGGGAGCTGTTTTTT. This gives the protein CASSLGTGWIGELFF.

This clonotype occurred many times. This chain joins TRBV4-3 and TRBJ1-3; the D gene is possibly TRBD1 (5 bases). The CDR3 totals 17 residues. Germline lookup yields CDR1 LGHNA and CDR2 YSLEER. Trimming took off 1 base at V and 0 bases at J, with 13 bases between the two ends. CDR3 DNA sequence: TGCGCCAGCAGCCAAGCAGCGGCAGGGAGCTCTGGAAACACCATATATTTT. Residues: CASSQAAAGSSGNTIYF.